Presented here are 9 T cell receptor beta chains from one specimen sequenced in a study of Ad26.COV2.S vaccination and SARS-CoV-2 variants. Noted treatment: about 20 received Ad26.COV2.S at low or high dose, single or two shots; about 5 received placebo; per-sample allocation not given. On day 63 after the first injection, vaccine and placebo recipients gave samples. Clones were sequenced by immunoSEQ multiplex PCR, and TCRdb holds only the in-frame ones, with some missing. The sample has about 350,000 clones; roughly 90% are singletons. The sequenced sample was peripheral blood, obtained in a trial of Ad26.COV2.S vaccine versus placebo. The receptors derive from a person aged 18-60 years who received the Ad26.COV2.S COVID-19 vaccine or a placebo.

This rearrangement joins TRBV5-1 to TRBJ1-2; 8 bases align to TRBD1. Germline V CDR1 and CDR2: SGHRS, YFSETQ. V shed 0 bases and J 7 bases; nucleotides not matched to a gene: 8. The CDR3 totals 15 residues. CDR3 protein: CASSLAAGGTSGYTF. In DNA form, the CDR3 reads TGCGCCAGCAGCTTGGCGGCAGGGGGCACCAGTGGCTACACCTTC.

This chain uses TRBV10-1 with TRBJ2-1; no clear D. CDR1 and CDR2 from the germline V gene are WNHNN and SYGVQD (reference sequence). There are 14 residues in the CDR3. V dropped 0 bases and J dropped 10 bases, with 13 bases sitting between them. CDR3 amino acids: CASSESNRVGEQFF. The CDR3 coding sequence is TGCGCCAGCAGTGAGTCCAATAGGGTTGGGGAGCAGTTCTTC.

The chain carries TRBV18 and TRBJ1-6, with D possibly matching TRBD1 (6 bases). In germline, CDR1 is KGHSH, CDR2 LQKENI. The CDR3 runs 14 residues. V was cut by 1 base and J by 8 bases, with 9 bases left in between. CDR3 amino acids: CASSPRGQYSPLHF. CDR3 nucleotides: TGTGCCAGCTCACCACGAGGACAGTATTCACCCCTCCACTTT.

This chain's CDR3 is CASSYDMNTEAFF. The CDR3 coding sequence is TGTGCCAGCAGTTACGATATGAACACTGAAGCTTTCTTT. V gene TRBV6-5 combines with J gene TRBJ1-1; D remains unclear. Between the trimmed V and J ends, which lost 2 bases and 0 bases, there was a span of 4 bases. The CDR3 is 13 amino acids. Per the germline V gene, CDR1 is MNHEY and CDR2 is SVGAGI.

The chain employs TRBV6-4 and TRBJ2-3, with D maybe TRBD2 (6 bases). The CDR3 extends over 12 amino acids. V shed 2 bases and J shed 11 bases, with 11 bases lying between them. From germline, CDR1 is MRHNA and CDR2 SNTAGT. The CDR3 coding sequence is TGTGCCAGCAGTGACGAGGGGAGGAGGCAGTATTTT. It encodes CASSDEGRRQYF.

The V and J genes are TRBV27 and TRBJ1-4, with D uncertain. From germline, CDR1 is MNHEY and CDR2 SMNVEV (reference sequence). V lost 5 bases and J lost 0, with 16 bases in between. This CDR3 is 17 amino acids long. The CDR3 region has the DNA TGTGCCAGCAGTACTACGATCCCCAAAGCAACTAATGAAAAACTGTTTTTT. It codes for CASSTTIPKATNEKLFF.

The CDR3: CASSLPGTYEQYF. CDR3 DNA: TGTGCCAGCAGTTTACCAGGGACCTACGAGCAGTACTTC. This chain uses TRBV28 with TRBJ2-7; tentatively, D is TRBD1 (5 bases). CDR3 size: 13 residues. CDR1 and CDR2 (germline): MDHEN, SYDVKM. Trimming took 2 bases from V and 2 from J, leaving 7 bases between them.

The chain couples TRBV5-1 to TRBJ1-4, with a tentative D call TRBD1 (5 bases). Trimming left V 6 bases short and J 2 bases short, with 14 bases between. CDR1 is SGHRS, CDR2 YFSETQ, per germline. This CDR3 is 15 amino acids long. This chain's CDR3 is CASTASGPTNEKLFF. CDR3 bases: TGCGCCAGCACGGCCTCGGGGCCGACTAATGAAAAACTGTTTTTT.

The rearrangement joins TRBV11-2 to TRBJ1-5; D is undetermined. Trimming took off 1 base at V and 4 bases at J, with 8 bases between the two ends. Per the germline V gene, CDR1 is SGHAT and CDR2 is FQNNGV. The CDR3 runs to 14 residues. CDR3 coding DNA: TGTGCCAGCAGCTTAGGACGGAAAAATCAGCCCCAGCATTTT. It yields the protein CASSLGRKNQPQHF.